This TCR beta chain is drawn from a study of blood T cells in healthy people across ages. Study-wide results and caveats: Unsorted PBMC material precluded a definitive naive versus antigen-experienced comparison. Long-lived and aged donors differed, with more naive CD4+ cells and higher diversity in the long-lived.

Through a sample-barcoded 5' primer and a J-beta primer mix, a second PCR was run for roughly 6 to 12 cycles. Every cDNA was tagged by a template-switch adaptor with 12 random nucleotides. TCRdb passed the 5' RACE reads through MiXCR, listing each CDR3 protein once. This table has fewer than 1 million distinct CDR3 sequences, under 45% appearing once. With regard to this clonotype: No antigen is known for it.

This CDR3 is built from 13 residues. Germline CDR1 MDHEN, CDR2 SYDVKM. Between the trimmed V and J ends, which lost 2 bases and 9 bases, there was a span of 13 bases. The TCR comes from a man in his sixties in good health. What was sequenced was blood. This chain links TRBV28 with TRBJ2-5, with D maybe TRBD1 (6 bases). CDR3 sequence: CASSLTGSGAQYF. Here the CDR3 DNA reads TGTGCCAGCAGTTTAACGGGCTCAGGGGCCCAGTACTTC.